A single sample gave rise to the 12 T cell receptor beta chains below, sequenced in a study of T cells in Graves' hyperthyroidism and ophthalmopathy. Authors of the study amplified TCR beta CDR3 regions from RNA transcripts. With the HTBI primer set, the TCR CDR3 went through a first round of RT-PCR. MiXCR, run by TCRdb on the multiplex PCR reads, gives a single entry per CDR3 protein. The table has almost 500,000 distinct CDR3 sequences, about 20% seen once. Source material: blood. Every receptor here comes from a woman in her 70s with Graves' ophthalmopathy.

The CDR3 nucleotides read TGTGCCTGGAGCCGTACAGGGGGCGGAGAGACCCAGTACTTC. Translating gives CAWSRTGGGETQYF. The V gene is TRBV30, the J gene TRBJ2-5, with 9 bases lining up with TRBD1. The CDR3 runs 14 residues. The ends lost 3 bases at V and 4 bases at J; junction bases unmatched: 6. Germline CDR1 and CDR2: GTSNPN and SVGIG (reference sequence).

This clonotype turned up a few times. The chain carries TRBV6-1 and TRBJ2-7; 7 bases map to TRBD2. Germline CDR1 and CDR2: MNHNS and SASEGT. The CDR3 is made up of 15 amino acids. V lost 5 bases, J lost 3 bases, and 10 bases stayed unmatched. CDR3 bases: TGTGCCAGCAGTTATAGGCGGGAGCGAAACTACGAGCAGTACTTC. Its protein is CASSYRRERNYEQYF.

This clonotype was counted a few times. The chain uses TRBV12-3 or TRBV12-4 and TRBJ2-7; 9 nucleotides match TRBD2. The CDR3 is 15 amino acids. The junction had 5 bases not matched to a gene; V was cut back by 5 bases and J by 0 bases. CDR3 in amino acids: CASSGPGLASYEQYF. In DNA form, the CDR3 reads TGTGCCAGCAGTGGCCCGGGACTAGCCTCCTACGAGCAGTACTTC.

This clonotype has at least ten counts. V usage is TRBV20-1 and J usage is TRBJ2-3, with D uncertain. The CDR3 covers 12 residues. Germline V gene data show CDR1 as DFQATT and CDR2 as SNEGSKA (reference sequence). Trimming cost V 2 bases and J 0 bases, with 3 bases left between them. CDR3 residues: CSARFSTDTQYF. The CDR3 nucleotides read TGCAGTGCTAGATTCAGCACAGATACGCAGTATTTT.

The genes are TRBV2 and TRBJ2-1; 7 positions match TRBD1. V gave up 6 bases and J gave up 12 bases; unmatched junction bases: 8. The CDR3 length is 12 residues. The V gene's germline CDR1 is SNHLY and CDR2 FYNNEI. The CDR3 reads CASRPQGSGQFF. CDR3 coding DNA: TGTGCCAGCAGACCACAGGGGTCTGGGCAGTTCTTC.

This clonotype was seen a few times. This chain joins TRBV28 and TRBJ2-4; the D gene is possibly TRBD2 (6 bases). V lost 7 bases to trimming and J lost 2 bases, with 12 bases between them. Germline CDR1 reads MDHEN; CDR2 reads SYDVKM. The CDR3 consists of 14 residues. In DNA, the CDR3 is TGTGCCAGCAACGGCGGGGCAACCAAAAACATTCAGTACTTC. It translates to CASNGGATKNIQYF.

The chain carries TRBV14 and TRBJ2-7; 9 bases fit TRBD2. The CDR3 is made up of 15 amino acids. Losses at the gene ends were 4 bases for V and 4 bases for J; bases not matched to a gene: 8. CDR1 and CDR2 from the germline V gene are SGHDN and FVKESK. The CDR3 nucleotides are TGTGCCAGCAGCCTTCGACTAGCGGCAGTATACGAGCAGTACTTC. Encoded protein: CASSLRLAAVYEQYF.

This clonotype was detected many times. J is TRBJ2-3 and V is TRBV2; 10 bases line up with TRBD2. This CDR3 has 15 residues. Losses at the gene ends were 8 bases for V and 4 bases for J; bases not matched to a gene: 9. Per the germline V gene, CDR1 is SNHLY and CDR2 is FYNNEI. CDR3 DNA: TGTGCCAGCCGGGAACCTAGCGGGAGACCAGATACGCAGTATTTT. Residues: CASREPSGRPDTQYF. The whole variable domain, filled in from reference TRBV2 and TRBJ2-3, reads EPEVTQTPSHQVTQMGQEVILRCVPISNHLYFYWYRQILGQKVEFLVSFYNNEISEKSEIFDDQFSVERPDGSNFTLKIRSTKLEDSAMYFCASREPSGRPDTQYFGPGTRLTVL.

This clonotype was seen at least ten times. This chain links TRBV28 with TRBJ1-2; D unresolved. Between the trimmed V and J ends, which lost 3 bases and 0 bases, there was a span of 11 bases. The germline V gene encodes CDR1 MDHEN and CDR2 SYDVKM. This CDR3 is 15 amino acids long. The CDR3 sequence is CASSFPRRANYGYTF. DNA for the CDR3: TGTGCCAGCAGTTTTCCGCGGAGGGCTAACTATGGCTACACCTTC.

V and J are TRBV3-1 and TRBJ2-7; no reliable D call. This CDR3 has 13 amino acids. Trimming left V 2 bases short and J 6 bases short, with 11 bases between. Germline V gene data show CDR1 as LGHDT and CDR2 as YNNKEL (reference sequence). The CDR3 here is CASSQQPRPEQYF. CDR3 coding DNA: TGTGCCAGCAGCCAACAACCCAGGCCCGAGCAGTACTTC.

As regards this clonotype: With a much larger clone just one base away, this may be a read error. The chain recombines TRBV12-3 or TRBV12-4 with TRBJ2-7; 12 nucleotides agree with TRBD2. With V trimmed by 3 bases and J by 7 bases, 10 bases remained unmatched. The CDR3 is 16 amino acids. CDR3 coding DNA: TGTGCCAGCAGTTTTCTAGCGGGAGGGTCAGGGAATGAGCAGTACTTC. It is translated as CASSFLAGGSGNEQYF.

This clonotype was picked up a small number of times. The chain carries TRBV20-1 and TRBJ2-3; D unresolved. Trimming pared 4 bases from V and 3 bases from J, leaving 8 bases between. In germline, CDR1 is DFQATT, CDR2 SNEGSKA (reference sequence). The CDR3 length is 12 residues. CDR3 residues: CSANQRTDTQYF. In DNA form, the CDR3 reads TGCAGTGCTAACCAGAGAACAGATACGCAGTATTTT.